This paragraph covers one TCR beta chain sequence. Its recognized antigen is unknown. No clone much larger than this one lies a single base away; base qualities are absent. Other DNA sequences of this sample code for an identical CDR3. Library method: the immunoSEQ multiplex PCR assay. The multiplex PCR relied on a mix of 60 forward primers for TCR Vbeta segments and 13 reverse primers for TCR Jbeta segments. A multiplex PCR assay on genomic DNA amplified the CDR3 region of rearranged TCR beta genes. On the Illumina HiSeq System, the amplified TCR beta libraries were sequenced as 87-base-pair reads. The original pipeline was this. A later analysis tallied around 82 million unique TCR beta chains across the 660 or so repertoires, and some 12 million of those chains were shared by two or more donors. To remove PCR and sequencing errors, raw reads were error-corrected and collapsed into unique sequences using a nearest-neighbor algorithm that merged closely related sequences. V, D and J gene segments were assigned by aligning CDR3 sequences to IMGT reference sequences. Each retained sequence needed at least a six-nucleotide match to both a V gene segment and a J gene segment. A rearrangement counted as productive if the CDR3 had no stop codons and remained in frame with V and J, and every other rearrangement counted as non-productive. Following IMGT convention, CDR3 was defined as the stretch from the second conserved V-encoded cysteine to the conserved J-encoded phenylalanine. Sequences without an unambiguous match to a single V gene segment were excluded from the earlier analysis of approximately 600 of the donors. In an earlier analysis of some 590 of the donors, a V segment was called functional when productive rearrangements were above 56.7%, and segregating when the standard deviation between donors exceeded 5%. To diagnose cytomegalovirus status from the catalog of TCR beta chain sequences, a statistical classification framework was built. In a later analysis, TCR nucleotide sequences were compared against IMGT/GENE-DB human TR gene sequences so that V and J genes could be assigned. The TCRdist pipeline was used in a later analysis to assign CDR3 sequences and most-parsimonious VDJ recombination scenarios. In a later analysis, every TCR beta chain was defined by the combination of its CDR3 amino acid sequence and its V-gene family, and reads without a unique V-gene family were dropped. A later analysis removed several hundred highly shared, low-generation-probability nucleotide sequences to deal with suspected cross-contamination and a sequencing artifact. A later analysis calculated a clonal expansion index for each public chain from normalized within-repertoire ranks of inferred template counts. A later analysis computed generation probabilities with a VDJ recombination model fitted to out-of-frame rearrangements, and checked the results against IGoR. In a later analysis, hypergeometric tests were used to score TCR-TCR, TCR-HLA and TCR-CMV co-occurrence, with a repertoire-size bias correction applied to TCR pairs. To estimate false discovery rates, a later analysis permuted the HLA or CMV assignments 20 times. In a later analysis, co-occurring TCRs were grouped using DBSCAN, and TCRdist sequence similarity was added for clustering within HLA-allele-positive subsets. Co-occurrence clustering excluded repertoires with fewer than 30,000 or more than 120,000 public chains, plus five with anomalous nucleotide sharing. TCRdb stores this immuneACCESS table with in-frame sequences only. Part of the clones is absent; in the studies checked, under half of the shortfall reflects unresolved V genes, and no reason is known for the rest. That table supplies the V and J calls and clone size; D and trimming were determined from the DNA. For this sample there are about 95,000 clones; about three quarters appear just once. The top ten hold around 16% of the sample.

This specimen belongs to a study of cytomegalovirus exposure and HLA in healthy donors (TCRdb year 2017). For context, the study as a whole: An earlier analysis of around 600 of the donors reported roughly 300 Gb of sequence data and roughly 110 million unique TCR beta sequences from about 179 million T cells. To study patterns of TCR occurrence, a later analysis re-analyzed previously published TCR beta repertoires from 700 or so donors and added high-resolution HLA genotyping. The number of typed donors differed by locus: roughly 620-630 for A, B, C, DRB1 and DQB1; 500 to 550 for DQA1; approximately 600 for DPA1; and 400 to 480 for DPB1. A later genetic analysis used genome-wide SNP genotypes for 398 of the 666 donors, treating that subset as a discovery cohort. Every discovery cohort repertoire had been produced on one sequencing platform. Donor age, sex, ethnicity and CMV serostatus were compiled alongside the repertoire data. Several DR-DQ haplotypes were handled as single units for association and clustering, since linkage in the cohort was strong. Among 300 to 500 genotyped donors of the cohort, an average of around 220,000 unique TCR beta nucleotide sequences was sequenced per donor, of which roughly 18% were non-productive. The study aimed to test whether signatures of past pathogen exposure could be identified by cataloging public T cell receptors. Among the roughly 390 genotyped donors, around 81% belonged to the genetic ancestry cluster associated with self-reported Caucasian donors. HLA typing covered class I and class II loci at four-digit resolution. An early release that covered 500 to 800 HLA-typed donors contained around 300 gigabases of sequencing data and tens of millions of unique TCR sequences. Besides the first cohort of about 730 subjects, a separate validation cohort made up of 120 different subjects was used. The later analysis used no new phenotypic data to find candidate immune exposures, relying instead on TCR beta sequences and their occurrence across donors. The T cell repertoires of 700 or so subjects were profiled by immunosequencing and related to cytomegalovirus serostatus. To predict cytomegalovirus infection status, the study brought together high-throughput TCR immunosequencing, statistical association of individual TCRs with disease status, and machine learning. In an earlier analysis of roughly 600 of the donors, high-throughput TCR beta sequencing was used to judge whether each TCR beta V gene segment behaved as functional or pseudogenic. The research as a whole found: Over 15 rarely observed V segments, including chromosome 9 orphons, were excluded from the earlier analysis of 550 to 700 of the donors because counts were too low. The study gave a list of 150 to 200 TCR beta chains associated with cytomegalovirus. This cohort had only TCR beta chains sequenced, and the lack of alpha or paired-chain data limited which features could be detected. A later analysis reported that several top co-occurrence clusters appeared linked to parvovirus B19, influenza, CMV and Epstein-Barr virus. A cluster of highly shared sequence variants was judged likely to be a technical artifact of the sequencing pipeline. When HLA alleles, especially DR and DQ, strongly co-occurred, TCR associations were difficult to assign to individual alleles. While some public TCRs were present in many individuals, most TCR sequences turned up only very rarely across donors. In a later analysis, the rate of TCR association differed among HLA loci, with DRB1 alleles having the most associated TCRs and HLA-C alleles having the fewest. A later genetic analysis reported fewer N-insertions in productive TCRs among donors in an Asian-associated ancestry cluster than the roughly 720-donor mean. Three of the identified cytomegalovirus-associated TCR beta chains were confirmed in vitro to be specific for cytomegalovirus antigens. A later analysis found that most CMV-associated TCR beta chains appeared HLA-restricted, with HLA associations seemingly driven largely by CMV exposure. Because HLA typing was missing for some donors at each locus, association tests included only the typed subset. The presence/absence analyses assumed that sequencing depth was roughly uniform across donors, and that assumption may not be true. Linkage disequilibrium might explain the correlated functional status among segregating V segments, but an unknown experimental factor could not be excluded. Specific HLA alleles were associated with 18,000 or so TCR beta sequences at a false discovery rate of 0.05 in a later analysis. In both the original and validation cohorts, the classifier was reported to diagnose cytomegalovirus status with high specificity and sensitivity. For the cohort, immune exposure information was limited to CMV serostatus. An earlier analysis of 587 of the donors showed that most TCR beta V segments appeared in productive rearrangements either about 87% or about 30% of the time, which broadly matched IMGT annotations. A further reported finding was that TCR beta sequences accurately predicted the HLA-A and HLA-B alleles for most subjects in the first cohort. In a later analysis, HLA-associated TCR beta chains were found to be more clonally expanded and to have lower generation probabilities than equally common non-associated chains. An association between a missense DCLRE1C variant and V-gene and J-gene trimming of TCR beta chains was found in a later genetic analysis and replicated in an independent cohort. According to the authors, the approach could potentially be generalized to other disease states and immunological phenotypes.

In total, about 650 healthy bone marrow donors made up the cohort. All cohort members were sampled while nominally healthy, although unrecorded immune exposures were likely present. The donor tested CMV seropositive and was one of the 289 seropositive cohort members. Every donor gave a peripheral blood sample, and the peripheral blood mononuclear cells from that sample were used for TCR beta sequencing. Genomic DNA was extracted from the blood cell samples with the Qiagen DNeasy Blood Extraction Kit. Specimen: PBMCs. The origin of this receptor is a woman aged 45-59 years in good health and CMV-seropositive.

The CDR3 is CASRPDRGGNEKLFF. The nucleotide sequence is given as TGTGCCAGTAGGCCAGACAGGGGTGGCAATGAAAAACTGTTTTTT. This receptor chain uses TRBV19 and TRBJ1-4, with 8 bases in between that match TRBD1. From the cysteine through the phenylalanine, the CDR3 covers 15 amino acids. Solely the CDR3 DNA is kept, with 45 bases framed from the first base. According to the germline V gene (reference sequence), CDR1 reads LNHDA and CDR2 reads SQIVND. Relative to germline, V is missing 6 bases and J is missing 5 bases, with 8 bases of the junction outside any gene match.